This is a list of T cell receptor beta chains from one sample in a study of blood T cell repertoires in COVID-19. Using immunoSEQ multiplex PCR, the repertoire was profiled, and TCRdb retains in-frame clones only, with some absent. The sample includes approximately 180,000 clones, approximately 80% seen only once; the top ten take roughly 7.2%. Sequencing was performed on peripheral blood. These receptors were collected from a middle-aged woman with COVID-19, enrolled during active disease. CDR3s include the opening cysteine and the closing phenylalanine or tryptophan. D genes are given only for firm matches. Size tells how often a clone was seen (once, few, many) or the class of an expanded clone, and some rows leave it out.

v_gene	d_gene	abundance	j_gene	CDR3aa	CDR3nt
TRBV7-8	-	-	TRBJ1-3	CASSLYGSGNTIYF	TGTGCCAGCAGCTTATACGGCTCTGGAAACACCATATATTTT
TRBV28	TRBD1	-	TRBJ1-2	CASSRRGPTYGYTF	TGTGCCAGCAGCCGGAGGGGGCCAACCTATGGCTACACCTTC
TRBV18	-	-	TRBJ2-5	CASSPGTMDQETQYF	TGTGCCAGCTCACCGGGGACAATGGACCAAGAGACCCAGTACTTC
TRBV18	TRBD2	-	TRBJ2-3	CASSPSGIGTDTQYF	TGTGCCAGCTCACCAAGCGGGATAGGGACAGATACGCAGTATTTT
TRBV19	-	-	TRBJ1-2	CASSIRTDSYGYTF	TGTGCCAGTAGTATAAGGACGGACAGCTATGGCTACACCTTC
TRBV6-1	TRBD1	-	TRBJ2-7	CASSDWGTGTYEQYF	TGTGCCAGCAGTGATTGGGGGACAGGAACCTACGAGCAGTACTTC
TRBV6-5	-	-	TRBJ2-3	CASRPSVTDTQYF	TGTGCCAGCAGGCCATCGGTCACAGATACGCAGTATTTT
TRBV27	-	-	TRBJ2-1	CASSLRGSGGEQFF	TGTGCCAGCAGTTTACGAGGGAGCGGCGGTGAGCAGTTCTTC
TRBV7-3	TRBD2	-	TRBJ2-7	CASSLGTSGSLGPYEQYF	TGTGCCAGCAGCCTTGGGACTAGCGGGAGTTTAGGGCCCTACGAGCAGTACTTC
TRBV29-1	TRBD1	-	TRBJ2-5	CSGTTGVGETQYF	TGCAGCGGGACCACAGGGGTAGGAGAGACCCAGTACTTC
TRBV11-2	TRBD1	-	TRBJ1-1	CASSLDRGWNEAFF	TGTGCCAGCAGCCTAGACAGGGGATGGAATGAAGCTTTCTTT
TRBV5-1	TRBD2	few	TRBJ2-7	CASSLAGPSGGYGQYF	TGCGCCAGCAGCTTGGCCGGTCCTAGCGGGGGGTACGGGCAGTACTTC
TRBV5-6	-	-	TRBJ2-7	CASSLSGGAYYEQYF	TGTGCCAGCAGCTTGTCCGGCGGGGCCTACTACGAGCAGTACTTC
TRBV19	-	-	TRBJ2-7	CASSIQGGHEQYF	TGTGCCAGTTCAATCCAGGGGGGCCACGAGCAGTACTTC
TRBV5-7	-	-	TRBJ2-4	CASSGDRGSGDIQYF	TGTGCCAGCAGCGGAGACAGGGGAAGCGGGGACATTCAGTACTTC
TRBV7-9	-	-	TRBJ1-4	CASSRLSGGPNEKLFF	TGTGCCAGCAGCCGGCTCTCTGGAGGGCCTAATGAAAAACTGTTTTTT
TRBV19	-	-	TRBJ2-2	CASSTQGGTGELFF	TGTGCCAGTAGTACACAGGGTGGCACCGGGGAGCTGTTTTTT
TRBV18	-	-	TRBJ1-4	CASSQGTNEKLFF	TGTGCCAGCTCACAGGGGACTAATGAAAAACTGTTTTTT
TRBV11-2	TRBD1	-	TRBJ1-4	CASSRDRGAEKLFF	TGTGCCAGCAGTCGGGACAGGGGGGCTGAAAAACTGTTTTTT
TRBV29-1	-	once	TRBJ1-2	CSVPTRGGGYTF	TGCAGCGTTCCGACCCGAGGGGGTGGCTACACCTTC
TRBV5-6	-	-	TRBJ1-1	CASSVPGRNTEAFF	TGTGCCAGCAGCGTCCCGGGTCGGAACACTGAAGCTTTCTTT
TRBV19	-	-	TRBJ2-1	CASARDEQFF	TGTGCCAGTGCTCGCGATGAGCAGTTCTTC
TRBV6-6	-	-	TRBJ1-3	CASTEGGLGNTIYF	TGTGCCAGCACCGAGGGAGGGCTTGGAAACACCATATATTTT
TRBV29-1	-	-	TRBJ1-5	CSVDQGLNQPQHF	TGCAGCGTTGACCAGGGGCTCAATCAGCCCCAGCATTTT
TRBV27	-	-	TRBJ2-7	CASSLQVPYEQYF	TGTGCCAGCAGTTTACAGGTTCCCTACGAGCAGTACTTC
TRBV5-1	-	-	TRBJ1-6	CASSFEQGISPLHF	TGCGCCAGCAGCTTTGAACAGGGCATTTCACCCCTCCACTTT
TRBV19	TRBD1	-	TRBJ2-6	CASSTIRTGIGANVLTF	TGTGCCAGTAGTACCATTAGGACAGGGATCGGGGCCAACGTCCTGACTTTC
TRBV6-5	TRBD1	once	TRBJ1-3	CASQTTGPPGNTIYF	TGTGCCAGCCAAACGACAGGGCCCCCTGGAAACACCATATATTTT
TRBV24-1	TRBD1	-	TRBJ1-2	CATSDPLWDRNGYTF	TGTGCCACCAGTGATCCTCTCTGGGACAGGAATGGCTACACCTTC
TRBV5-1	-	-	TRBJ2-3	CASSPIGGTDTQYF	TGCGCCAGCAGCCCGATTGGGGGGACAGATACGCAGTATTTT
TRBV5-1	-	-	TRBJ2-1	CASSPGVTYNEQFF	TGCGCCAGCAGCCCCGGGGTTACCTACAATGAGCAGTTCTTC
TRBV9	TRBD2	-	TRBJ2-3	CASSVGLATDTQYF	TGTGCCAGCAGCGTAGGACTAGCGACAGATACGCAGTATTTT
TRBV5-1	-	-	TRBJ1-5	CASSLEGVGEPQHF	TGCGCCAGCAGCTTGGAAGGGGTAGGTGAGCCCCAGCATTTT
TRBV4-1	-	once	TRBJ2-7	CASSQASGYEQYF	TGCGCCAGCAGCCAAGCATCAGGCTACGAGCAGTACTTC
TRBV6-5	TRBD2	-	TRBJ2-7	CASGLGIYEQYF	TGTGCCTCGGGACTAGGGATCTACGAGCAGTACTTC
TRBV7-8	TRBD1	-	TRBJ1-1	CASSLKGLAGQGLIEAFF	TGTGCCAGCAGCTTAAAAGGATTAGCGGGACAGGGACTGATTGAAGCTTTCTTT
TRBV19	-	-	TRBJ1-1	CASRGTNISPGGEAFF	TGTGCCAGTAGGGGCACGAACATCAGCCCGGGGGGAGAAGCTTTCTTT